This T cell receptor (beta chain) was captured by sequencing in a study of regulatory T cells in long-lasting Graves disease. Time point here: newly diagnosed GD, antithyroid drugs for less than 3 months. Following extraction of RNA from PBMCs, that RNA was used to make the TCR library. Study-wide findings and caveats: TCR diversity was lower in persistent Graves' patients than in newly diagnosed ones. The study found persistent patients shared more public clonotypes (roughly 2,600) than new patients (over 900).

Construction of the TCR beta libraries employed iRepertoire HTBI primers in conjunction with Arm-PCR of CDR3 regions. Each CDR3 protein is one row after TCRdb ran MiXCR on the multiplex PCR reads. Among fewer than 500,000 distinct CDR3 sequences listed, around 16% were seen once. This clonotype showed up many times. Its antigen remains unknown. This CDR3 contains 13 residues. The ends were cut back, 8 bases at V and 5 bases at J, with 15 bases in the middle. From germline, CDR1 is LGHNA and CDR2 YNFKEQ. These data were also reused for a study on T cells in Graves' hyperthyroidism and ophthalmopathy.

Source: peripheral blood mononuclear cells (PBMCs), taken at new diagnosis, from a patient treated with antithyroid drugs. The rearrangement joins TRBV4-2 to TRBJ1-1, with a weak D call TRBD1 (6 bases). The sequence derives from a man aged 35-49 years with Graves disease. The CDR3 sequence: CASGKFQGTEAFF. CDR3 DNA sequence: TGTGCCAGCGGCAAATTTCAGGGGACTGAAGCTTTCTTT.